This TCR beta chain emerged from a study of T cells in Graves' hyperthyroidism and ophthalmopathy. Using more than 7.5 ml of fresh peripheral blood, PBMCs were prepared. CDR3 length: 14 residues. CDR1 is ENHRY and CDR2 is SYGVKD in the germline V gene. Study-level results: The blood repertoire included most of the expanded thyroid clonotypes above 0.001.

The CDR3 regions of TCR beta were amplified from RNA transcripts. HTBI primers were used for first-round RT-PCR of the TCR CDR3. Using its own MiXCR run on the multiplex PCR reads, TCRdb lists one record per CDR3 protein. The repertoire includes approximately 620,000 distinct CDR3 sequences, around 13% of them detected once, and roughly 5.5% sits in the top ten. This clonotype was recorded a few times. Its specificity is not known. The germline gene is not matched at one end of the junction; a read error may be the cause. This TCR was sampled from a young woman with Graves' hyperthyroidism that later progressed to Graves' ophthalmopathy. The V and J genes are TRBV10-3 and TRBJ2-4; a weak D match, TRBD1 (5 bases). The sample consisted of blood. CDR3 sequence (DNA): TGTGCCATCATGACAGATCAAGCCAAAAGCATTCAGTACTTC. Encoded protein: CAIMTDQAKSIQYF.